This TCR beta chain was sequenced for a study of neurological immune-mediated disorders. Each CDR3 protein gets one entry after TCRdb re-called the 5' RACE reads with MiXCR. The table shows 95,000 to 150,000 distinct CDR3 sequences, with 3.2% occurring only once. At least ten counts were recorded for this clonotype. Antigen specificity is unknown. V lost 6 bases, J lost 0 bases, and 14 bases stayed unmatched. Germline assignment: CDR1 MNHNY and CDR2 SVGAGI (reference sequence). The CDR3 extends over 18 amino acids. The study's findings and limits: The most TCR clonal expansion was seen in HTLV-1-associated myelopathy, whereas the least was seen in multiple sclerosis, below the level in healthy controls.

The sequencing input was PBMCs. This rearrangement joins TRBV6-6 to TRBJ2-4; 7 nucleotides align to TRBD1. The sequence was obtained from a woman in her 30s with multiple sclerosis. This CDR3 is CASSMRQTGPLAKNIQYF. The CDR3 DNA follows: TGTGCCAGCAGCATGCGACAGACAGGGCCGCTAGCCAAAAACATTCAGTACTTC.